This T cell receptor (beta chain) was obtained from a study of CD8+ T cells in alopecia areata. Sequencing used cDNA as its template, made by extracting RNA and reverse transcribing it. The repertoire was sequenced with immunoSEQ multiplex PCR; TCRdb's copy has only in-frame clones and lacks some. The table shows 150,000 or so clones, with approximately 87% occurring only once. On this clone itself: Different DNA sequences within this sample yield the same CDR3.

This TCR was sampled from a human donor with alopecia areata. Specimen: CD8+ T cells sorted from blood, collected at week 0.

Written as DNA, the CDR3 is TGCGCCAGCAGTCTTGGGACAGGGGGCTACGAGCAGTACTTC. Protein: CASSLGTGGYEQYF. The rearrangement joins TRBV5-1 to TRBJ2-7; 11 bases are shared with TRBD1. V trimming: 5 bases; J trimming: 3 bases; junction bases outside the gene matches: 4. The CDR3 loop spans 14 amino acids. Germline CDR1 reads SGHRS; CDR2 reads YFSETQ.